The T cell receptor beta chain described here comes from a study of T cell repertoires in cytomegalovirus infection (dated by TCRdb to between 2018 and 2020). Regarding the complete study: The HLA type of each donor mattered for the analysis, because public TCR beta signatures pointed to carriage of CMV infection along with the matching HLA type. Broad study findings and their caveats: In both this cohort and an independent cohort of a few hundred donors, the cumulative frequency of public TCR beta family members distinguished carriers of CMV infection plus the relevant HLA type. The ex vivo response was dominated by HLA-C-restricted CMV-specific TCR beta clonotypes, and the single most frequent clonotype in two of eight donors was supplied by these HLA-C-restricted clonotypes.

Data came from an Illumina HiSeq 1500. In-frame beta chains were kept once TCRdb had trimmed the public reads at Q25 with fastp and called clones with MiXCR. Rows are unified per CDR3 protein, each entry keeping the most common DNA and genes. In this sample the table shows some 450,000 distinct CDR3 sequences, about 33% of which occur a single time. The ten largest clones represent roughly 13% of the sample. In this sample, this clonotype turned up many times. Its antigen is unknown. Per-base quality was not reported, and no clone a single base away is much larger than it. From the cysteine up to the phenylalanine, the CDR3 has a length of 16 residues. The retained sequence is limited to the CDR3, 48 bases, with the frame set at the first base. Germline trimming amounts to 1 base on V and 8 bases on J, with 6 as the count of junction bases outside the gene matches. For CDR1 and CDR2, the germline V gene lists SGHTA and FQGNSA.

Rearrangement joined TRBV7-2 to TRBJ2-1; the junction holds 12 bases that match TRBD2. Material: PBMCs. The source is a human donor in good health (CMV status not recorded). Some clones in this sample may be carry-over from other donors' samples. CDR3 loop: CASSLGASGGVYEQFF. The DNA is TGTGCCAGCAGCTTAGGGGCTAGCGGGGGGGTATATGAGCAGTTCTTC. The reference TRBV7-2 and TRBJ2-1 proteins fill in what lies around the CDR3, so the full variable domain reads GAGVSQSPSNKVTEKGKDVELRCDPISGHTALYWYRQSLGQGLEFLIYFQGNSAPDKSGLPSDRFSAERTGGSVSTLTIQRTQQEDSAVYLCASSLGASGGVYEQFFGPGTRLTVL.